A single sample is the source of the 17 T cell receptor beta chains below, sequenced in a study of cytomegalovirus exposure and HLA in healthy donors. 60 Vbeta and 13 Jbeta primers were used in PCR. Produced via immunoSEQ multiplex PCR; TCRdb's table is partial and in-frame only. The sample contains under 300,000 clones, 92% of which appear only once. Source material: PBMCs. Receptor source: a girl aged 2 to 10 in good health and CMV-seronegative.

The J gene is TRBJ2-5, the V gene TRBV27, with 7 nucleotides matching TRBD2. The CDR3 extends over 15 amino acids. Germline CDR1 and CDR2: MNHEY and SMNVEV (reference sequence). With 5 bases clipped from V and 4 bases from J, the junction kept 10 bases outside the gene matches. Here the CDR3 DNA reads TGTGCCAGCAGTGCGACTAGCTTGGAGGTAGAGACCCAGTACTTC. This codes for CASSATSLEVETQYF.

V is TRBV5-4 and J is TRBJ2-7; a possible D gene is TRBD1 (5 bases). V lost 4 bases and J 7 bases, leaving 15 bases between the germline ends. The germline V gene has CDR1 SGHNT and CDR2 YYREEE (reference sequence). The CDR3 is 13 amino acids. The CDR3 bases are TGTGCCAGCAGCCCAACCCAGGGAAGAGAGCAGTACTTC. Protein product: CASSPTQGREQYF. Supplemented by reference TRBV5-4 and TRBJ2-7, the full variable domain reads ETGVTQSPTHLIKTRGQQVTLRCSSQSGHNTVSWYQQALGQGPQFIFQYYREEENGRGNFPPRFSGLQFPNYSSELNVNALELDDSALYLCASSPTQGREQYFGPGTRLTVT.

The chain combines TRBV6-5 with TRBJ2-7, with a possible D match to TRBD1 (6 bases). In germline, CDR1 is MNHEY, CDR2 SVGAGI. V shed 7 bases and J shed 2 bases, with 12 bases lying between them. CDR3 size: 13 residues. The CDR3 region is CASMGTYAYEQYF. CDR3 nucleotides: TGTGCCAGCATGGGGACATACGCCTACGAGCAGTACTTC.

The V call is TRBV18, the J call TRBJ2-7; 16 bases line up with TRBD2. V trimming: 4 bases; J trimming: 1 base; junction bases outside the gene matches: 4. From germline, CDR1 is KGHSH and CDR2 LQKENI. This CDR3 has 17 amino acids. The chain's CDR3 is CASSQGLAGGSSYEQYF. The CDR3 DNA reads TGTGCCAGCTCACAGGGACTAGCGGGGGGGTCTTCCTACGAGCAGTACTTC.

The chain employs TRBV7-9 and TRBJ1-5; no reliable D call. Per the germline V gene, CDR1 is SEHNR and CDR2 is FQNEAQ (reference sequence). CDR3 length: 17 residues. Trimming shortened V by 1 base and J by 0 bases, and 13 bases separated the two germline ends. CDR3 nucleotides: TGTGCCAGCAGCTTAGGAACTGGGCCGAATAGCAATCAGCCCCAGCATTTT. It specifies CASSLGTGPNSNQPQHF.

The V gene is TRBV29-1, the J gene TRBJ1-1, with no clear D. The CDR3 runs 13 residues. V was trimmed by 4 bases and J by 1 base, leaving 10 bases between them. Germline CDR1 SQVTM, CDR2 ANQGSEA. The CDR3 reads CSVVIGENTEAFF. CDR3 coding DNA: TGCAGCGTTGTCATAGGAGAGAACACTGAAGCTTTCTTT.

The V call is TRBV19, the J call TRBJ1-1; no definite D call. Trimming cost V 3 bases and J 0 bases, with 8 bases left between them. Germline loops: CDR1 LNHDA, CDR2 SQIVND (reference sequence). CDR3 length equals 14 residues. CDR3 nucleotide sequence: TGTGCCAGTAGTATTGCCAGGATGAACACTGAAGCTTTCTTT. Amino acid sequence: CASSIARMNTEAFF.

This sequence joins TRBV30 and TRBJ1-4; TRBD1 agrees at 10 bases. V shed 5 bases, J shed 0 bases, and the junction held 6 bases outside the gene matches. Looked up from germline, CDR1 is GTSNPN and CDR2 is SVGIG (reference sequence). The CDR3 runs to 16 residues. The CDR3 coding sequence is TGTGCCTGGCTACCGGGACAGGGGTCAACTAATGAAAAACTGTTTTTT. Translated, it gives CAWLPGQGSTNEKLFF.

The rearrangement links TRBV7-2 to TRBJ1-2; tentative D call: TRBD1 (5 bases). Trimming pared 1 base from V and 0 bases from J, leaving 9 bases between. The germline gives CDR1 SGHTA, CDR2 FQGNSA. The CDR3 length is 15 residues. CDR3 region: CASSLVAGSNYGYTF. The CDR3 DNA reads TGTGCCAGCAGCTTAGTGGCAGGGTCTAACTATGGCTACACCTTC.

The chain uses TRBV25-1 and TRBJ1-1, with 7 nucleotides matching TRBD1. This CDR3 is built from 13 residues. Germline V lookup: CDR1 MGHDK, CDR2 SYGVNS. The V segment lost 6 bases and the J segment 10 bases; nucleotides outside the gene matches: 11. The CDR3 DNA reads TGTGCCAGCAGACCGACAGGGTTCTATGGAGCTTTCTTT. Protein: CASRPTGFYGAFF.

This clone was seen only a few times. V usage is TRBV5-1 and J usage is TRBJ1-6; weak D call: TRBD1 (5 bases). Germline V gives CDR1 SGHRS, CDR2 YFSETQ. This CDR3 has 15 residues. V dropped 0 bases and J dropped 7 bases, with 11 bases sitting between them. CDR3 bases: TGCGCCAGCAGCTTGGAGGATCCAGGGAATTCACCCCTCCACTTT. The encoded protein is CASSLEDPGNSPLHF.

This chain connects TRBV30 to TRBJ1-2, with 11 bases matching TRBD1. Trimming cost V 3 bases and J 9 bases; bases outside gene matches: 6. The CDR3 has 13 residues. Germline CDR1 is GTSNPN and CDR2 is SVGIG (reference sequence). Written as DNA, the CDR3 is TGTGCCTGGAGCCCGGGACAGGGGGTTCGCTACACCTTC. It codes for CAWSPGQGVRYTF.

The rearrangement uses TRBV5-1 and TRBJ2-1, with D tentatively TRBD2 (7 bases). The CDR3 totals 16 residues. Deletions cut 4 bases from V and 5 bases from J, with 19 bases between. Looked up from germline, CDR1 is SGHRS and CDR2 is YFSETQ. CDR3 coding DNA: TGCGCCAGCAGCCCCAACGTGGGGGGGCCTAACAATGAGCAGTTCTTC. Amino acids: CASSPNVGGPNNEQFF.

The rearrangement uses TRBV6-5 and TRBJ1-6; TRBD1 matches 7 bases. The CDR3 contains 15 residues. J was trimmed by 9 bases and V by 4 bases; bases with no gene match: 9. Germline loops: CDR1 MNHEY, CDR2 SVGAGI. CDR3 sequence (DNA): TGTGCCAGCAGTTGGGTGGCGACAGGGAGTTCACCCCTCCACTTT. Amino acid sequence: CASSWVATGSSPLHF.

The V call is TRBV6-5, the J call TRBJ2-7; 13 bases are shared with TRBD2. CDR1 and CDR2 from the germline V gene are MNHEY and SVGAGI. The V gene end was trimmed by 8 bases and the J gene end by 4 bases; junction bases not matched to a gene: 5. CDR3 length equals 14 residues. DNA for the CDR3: TGTGCCAGCCGGACTAGCGGGAGATGGTACGAGCAGTACTTC. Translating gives CASRTSGRWYEQYF.

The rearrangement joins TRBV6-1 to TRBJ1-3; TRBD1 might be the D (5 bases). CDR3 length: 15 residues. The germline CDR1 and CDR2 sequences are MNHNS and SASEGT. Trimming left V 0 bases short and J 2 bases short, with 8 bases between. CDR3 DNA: TGTGCCAGCAGTGAAGCTGGGGGGGCTGGAAACACCATATATTTT. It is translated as CASSEAGGAGNTIYF.

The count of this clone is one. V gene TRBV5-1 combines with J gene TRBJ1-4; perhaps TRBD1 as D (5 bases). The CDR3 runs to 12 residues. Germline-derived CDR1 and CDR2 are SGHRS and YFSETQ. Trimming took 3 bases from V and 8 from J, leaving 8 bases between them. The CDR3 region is CASSSTEEKLFF. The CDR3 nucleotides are TGCGCCAGCAGCTCGACAGAAGAAAAACTGTTTTTT.